This TCR beta chain was retrieved from a study of blood T cell repertoires in COVID-19. Sequencing used immunoSEQ multiplex PCR; TCRdb keeps in-frame clones, though not all of them. The sample includes 65,000 or so clones, 65% to 85% seen only once; the top ten take roughly 10%. V lost 3 bases and J 1 base, leaving 6 bases between the germline ends. Germline-derived CDR1 and CDR2 are SNHLY and FYNNEI. This CDR3 is 13 amino acids long. Recruited during active infection, patients (from Seattle) were subsequently followed longitudinally. The chain couples TRBV2 to TRBJ2-5; TRBD1 might be the D (6 bases). The specimen was peripheral blood. This clonotype was sampled from a man under 40 with COVID-19, enrolled during active disease. The CDR3 DNA is TGTGCCAGCAGTGAGGACAGCCAAGAGACCCAGTACTTC. Translating it yields CASSEDSQETQYF.